These T cell receptor beta chains were read from a single sample in a study of cytomegalovirus exposure and HLA in healthy donors. Here immunoSEQ multiplex PCR was the method, and the copy in TCRdb shows in-frame clones only, minus some. The sample includes approximately 280,000 clones, approximately 90% seen only once; the top ten take around 0.9%. The source material was PBMCs. These receptors all come from a woman aged 18-35 years in good health and CMV-seronegative. The CDR3 runs from the conserved cysteine through the conserved F or W. D genes are given only for firm matches. Some rows have no size entry. The others give once, few or many, or a class for an expanded clone.

d_gene: NA
abundance: NA
j_gene: TRBJ2-5
v_gene: TRBV7-9
CDR3nt: TGTGCCAGCAGCTCCCGTGTTGCGGCTGAGGAGACCCAGTACTTC
CDR3aa: CASSSRVAAEETQYF

d_gene: NA
abundance: NA
j_gene: TRBJ2-7
v_gene: TRBV4-3
CDR3nt: TGCGCCAGCAGCCGCAGCGTCGACAGTAACGAGCAGTACTTC
CDR3aa: CASSRSVDSNEQYF

d_gene: NA
abundance: once
j_gene: TRBJ2-5
v_gene: TRBV9
CDR3nt: TGTGCCAGCAGCGCCCCGGGACTTCTTAACCAAGAGACCCAGTACTTC
CDR3aa: CASSAPGLLNQETQYF

d_gene: NA
abundance: few
j_gene: TRBJ2-2
v_gene: TRBV25-1
CDR3nt: TGTGCCAGCAGTGAAGGAGGGGAAACCGGGGAGCTGTTTTTT
CDR3aa: CASSEGGETGELFF

d_gene: NA
abundance: NA
j_gene: TRBJ2-7
v_gene: TRBV2
CDR3nt: TGTGCCAGCAGTGTTAAGGTCTACAGCTCCTACGAGCAGTACTTC
CDR3aa: CASSVKVYSSYEQYF

d_gene: NA
abundance: NA
j_gene: TRBJ1-2
v_gene: TRBV28
CDR3nt: TGTGCCAGCAGTTTGGGAGGGATAAACCCGAACTATGGCTACACCTTC
CDR3aa: CASSLGGINPNYGYTF

d_gene: TRBD2
abundance: NA
j_gene: TRBJ2-5
v_gene: TRBV7-9
CDR3nt: TGTGCCAGCAGCTTAAGCGGGAGCTCTGAGACCCAGTACTTC
CDR3aa: CASSLSGSSETQYF

d_gene: NA
abundance: NA
j_gene: TRBJ1-2
v_gene: TRBV10-2
CDR3nt: TGCGCCAGCAGGGCAGGGGTCTATGGCTACACCTTC
CDR3aa: CASRAGVYGYTF

d_gene: TRBD1
abundance: NA
j_gene: TRBJ1-2
v_gene: TRBV6-5
CDR3nt: TGTGCCAGCATTTCTCCGGCCGAGACAGGGGATGGCTACACCTTC
CDR3aa: CASISPAETGDGYTF

d_gene: NA
abundance: NA
j_gene: TRBJ2-2
v_gene: TRBV9
CDR3nt: TGTGCCAGCAGCGTAGCGGGGGTTTCTAACACCGGGGAGCTGTTTTTT
CDR3aa: CASSVAGVSNTGELFF

d_gene: NA
abundance: NA
j_gene: TRBJ1-6
v_gene: TRBV28
CDR3nt: TGTGCCAGCAGTTTGGGGGGGGATATGGGATCACCCCTCCACTTT
CDR3aa: CASSLGGDMGSPLHF

d_gene: NA
abundance: NA
j_gene: TRBJ1-2
v_gene: TRBV11-2
CDR3nt: TGTGCCAGCAGCTTAGAACTACCGGCAAACTATGGCTACACCTTC
CDR3aa: CASSLELPANYGYTF

d_gene: TRBD2
abundance: NA
j_gene: TRBJ2-1
v_gene: TRBV5-1
CDR3nt: TGCGCCAGCAGCCCGGGGGGACTAGCCGGCAATGAGCAGTTCTTC
CDR3aa: CASSPGGLAGNEQFF

d_gene: NA
abundance: NA
j_gene: TRBJ2-5
v_gene: TRBV19
CDR3nt: TGTGCCAGTAGTATATACCAGGGCGGCGAGACCCAGTACTTC
CDR3aa: CASSIYQGGETQYF

d_gene: TRBD1
abundance: NA
j_gene: TRBJ2-1
v_gene: TRBV28
CDR3nt: TGTGCCAGCAGTCCGGGACAGGGGCGGAGCTCCTACAATGAGCAGTTCTTC
CDR3aa: CASSPGQGRSSYNEQFF

d_gene: TRBD2
abundance: NA
j_gene: TRBJ2-1
v_gene: TRBV28
CDR3nt: TGTGCCAGCAGTTTATCTAGCGGGATGAACAATGAGCAGTTCTTC
CDR3aa: CASSLSSGMNNEQFF

d_gene: NA
abundance: NA
j_gene: TRBJ1-1
v_gene: TRBV28
CDR3nt: TGTGCCAGCAGTCCCCCCGGACAAAAGAACACTGAAGCTTTCTTT
CDR3aa: CASSPPGQKNTEAFF

d_gene: NA
abundance: NA
j_gene: TRBJ1-2
v_gene: TRBV29-1
CDR3nt: TGCAGCGTTGAGGGGGGGCAGCACAACTATGGCTACACCTTC
CDR3aa: CSVEGGQHNYGYTF

d_gene: NA
abundance: NA
j_gene: TRBJ2-3
v_gene: TRBV4-2
CDR3nt: TGTGCCGTCCGGCGGGACACAGATACGCAGTATTTT
CDR3aa: CAVRRDTDTQYF

d_gene: NA
abundance: NA
j_gene: TRBJ2-5
v_gene: TRBV4-1
CDR3nt: TGCGCCAGCAGCCAAGGTATTCTCGAGACCCAGTACTTC
CDR3aa: CASSQGILETQYF

d_gene: TRBD1
abundance: NA
j_gene: TRBJ2-2
v_gene: TRBV6-4
CDR3nt: TGTGCCAGCAGCCCCGTCCCGGGACAGGGGGCGAACACCGGGGAGCTGTTTTTT
CDR3aa: CASSPVPGQGANTGELFF

d_gene: TRBD2
abundance: NA
j_gene: TRBJ2-7
v_gene: TRBV10-3
CDR3nt: TGTGCCATCAGTGAGGCTAGCGGGAGCTACGAGCAGTACTTC
CDR3aa: CAISEASGSYEQYF

d_gene: TRBD1
abundance: NA
j_gene: TRBJ1-1
v_gene: TRBV28
CDR3nt: TGTGCCAGCAGTTCCCGCCTCAGGGGGTCAAGGGACACTGAAGCTTTCTTT
CDR3aa: CASSSRLRGSRDTEAFF

d_gene: TRBD2
abundance: NA
j_gene: TRBJ2-7
v_gene: TRBV4-1
CDR3nt: TGCGCCAGCAGCCAAGTTACGGGAGGCTACGAGCAGTACTTC
CDR3aa: CASSQVTGGYEQYF

d_gene: NA
abundance: NA
j_gene: TRBJ1-1
v_gene: TRBV4-1
CDR3nt: TGCGCCAGCAACAACCCAGTCAGGAACACTGAAGCTTTCTTT
CDR3aa: CASNNPVRNTEAFF

d_gene: NA
abundance: NA
j_gene: TRBJ2-7
v_gene: TRBV13
CDR3nt: TGTGCCAGCAGCGACAGACAGAGCTACGAGCAGTACTTC
CDR3aa: CASSDRQSYEQYF

d_gene: NA
abundance: few
j_gene: TRBJ1-5
v_gene: TRBV30
CDR3nt: TGTGCCTGGAGTGTGGCAGAAAATCAGCCCCAGCATTTT
CDR3aa: CAWSVAENQPQHF

d_gene: TRBD2
abundance: NA
j_gene: TRBJ2-1
v_gene: TRBV6-6
CDR3nt: TGTGCCAGCAGTTACCTAGCGGGGTCTAACAATGAGCAGTTCTTC
CDR3aa: CASSYLAGSNNEQFF

d_gene: TRBD2
abundance: once
j_gene: TRBJ2-7
v_gene: TRBV7-3
CDR3nt: TGTGCCAGCACCTCGCGGGGGAGGGGCTGCTACGAGCAGTACTTC
CDR3aa: CASTSRGRGCYEQYF

d_gene: TRBD1
abundance: NA
j_gene: TRBJ2-1
v_gene: TRBV29-1
CDR3nt: TGCAGCGTGGGACAGAAGACCTACAATGAGCAGTTCTTC
CDR3aa: CSVGQKTYNEQFF

d_gene: TRBD1
abundance: NA
j_gene: TRBJ1-1
v_gene: TRBV18
CDR3nt: TGTGCCAGCTCACCAATACAGGGGACGAACACTGAAGCTTTCTTT
CDR3aa: CASSPIQGTNTEAFF

d_gene: TRBD1
abundance: NA
j_gene: TRBJ1-6
v_gene: TRBV28
CDR3nt: TGTGCCAGCAGTCAAACCACAGGGGAGAAGGCCTATAATTCACCCCTCCACTTT
CDR3aa: CASSQTTGEKAYNSPLHF

d_gene: TRBD2
abundance: NA
j_gene: TRBJ2-7
v_gene: TRBV7-2
CDR3nt: TGTGCCAGCAGCTTAACTCACGGCGGACTAGCGAATTCCTACGAGCAGTACTTC
CDR3aa: CASSLTHGGLANSYEQYF

d_gene: TRBD1
abundance: few
j_gene: TRBJ1-2
v_gene: TRBV28
CDR3nt: TGTGCCAGCAGACAACCGGGACAGCTCTATGGCTACACCTTC
CDR3aa: CASRQPGQLYGYTF

d_gene: TRBD2
abundance: NA
j_gene: TRBJ2-3
v_gene: TRBV6-4
CDR3nt: TGTGCCAGCAGTGATAGCGGGAGGATGACAGATACGCAGTATTTT
CDR3aa: CASSDSGRMTDTQYF

d_gene: NA
abundance: NA
j_gene: TRBJ2-7
v_gene: TRBV27
CDR3nt: TGTGCCAGCAGTTTAAATCTTGGCGGCCCGAGGGCGGGTGAGCAGTACTTC
CDR3aa: CASSLNLGGPRAGEQYF

d_gene: NA
abundance: NA
j_gene: TRBJ2-1
v_gene: TRBV29-1
CDR3nt: TGCAGCGGAGCGAGCTCCTACAATGAGCAGTTCTTC
CDR3aa: CSGASSYNEQFF

d_gene: NA
abundance: few
j_gene: TRBJ1-3
v_gene: TRBV5-4
CDR3nt: TGTGCCAGCAGTTTTTATTCTGGAAACACCATATATTTT
CDR3aa: CASSFYSGNTIYF

d_gene: NA
abundance: NA
j_gene: TRBJ2-1
v_gene: TRBV13
CDR3nt: TGTGCCAGCAGCTTAGGAAGCAGGGGGGTTGAGCAGTTCTTC
CDR3aa: CASSLGSRGVEQFF

d_gene: NA
abundance: few
j_gene: TRBJ1-3
v_gene: TRBV7-9
CDR3nt: TGTGCCAGCAGCTTGGTATCTTTGAGCTCTGGAAACACCATATATTTT
CDR3aa: CASSLVSLSSGNTIYF

d_gene: NA
abundance: NA
j_gene: TRBJ1-2
v_gene: TRBV10-3
CDR3nt: TGTGCCATCAGTGAGTCGGAGAACCTCTATGGCTACACCTTC
CDR3aa: CAISESENLYGYTF

d_gene: TRBD2
abundance: NA
j_gene: TRBJ2-1
v_gene: TRBV5-4
CDR3nt: TGTGCCAGCAGCTTACTAGCGGGGATCTCCTACAATGAGCAGTTCTTC
CDR3aa: CASSLLAGISYNEQFF

d_gene: TRBD1
abundance: NA
j_gene: TRBJ1-4
v_gene: TRBV6-1
CDR3nt: TGTGCCAGCAGTGAAGGAACAGGGGCAGGTGAAAAACTGTTTTTT
CDR3aa: CASSEGTGAGEKLFF

d_gene: TRBD1
abundance: NA
j_gene: TRBJ1-1
v_gene: TRBV6-5
CDR3nt: TGTGCCAGCAGTTACTCGAGCTTGACAGGGGGATCTGAAGCTTTCTTT
CDR3aa: CASSYSSLTGGSEAFF

d_gene: NA
abundance: NA
j_gene: TRBJ2-2
v_gene: TRBV7-7
CDR3nt: TGTGCCAGCAGCCCTTACACCGGGGAGCTGTTTTTT
CDR3aa: CASSPYTGELFF

d_gene: TRBD1
abundance: NA
j_gene: TRBJ1-2
v_gene: TRBV28
CDR3nt: TGTGCCAGCAGTTTAACAGGGGGGAACTATGGCTACACCTTC
CDR3aa: CASSLTGGNYGYTF

d_gene: NA
abundance: NA
j_gene: TRBJ2-1
v_gene: TRBV6-6
CDR3nt: TGTGCCACCACAAACAGGGCGTCCTACAATGAGCAGTTCTTC
CDR3aa: CATTNRASYNEQFF

d_gene: TRBD2
abundance: NA
j_gene: TRBJ2-1
v_gene: TRBV7-7
CDR3nt: TGTGCCAGCAGCTTAGGGTTAGCGGGAGGAGGAGAGCAGTTCTTC
CDR3aa: CASSLGLAGGGEQFF

d_gene: NA
abundance: NA
j_gene: TRBJ1-5
v_gene: TRBV12-5
CDR3nt: TGTGCTAGTGGTACGGGAGGCAATCAGCCCCAGCATTTT
CDR3aa: CASGTGGNQPQHF

d_gene: NA
abundance: NA
j_gene: TRBJ2-5
v_gene: TRBV7-9
CDR3nt: TGTGCCAGCAGCCGCCCGGAGGTTGAAGAGACCCAGTACTTC
CDR3aa: CASSRPEVEETQYF

d_gene: TRBD2
abundance: once
j_gene: TRBJ2-1
v_gene: TRBV19
CDR3nt: TGTGCCAGTAGTCCGACTAGCGGGGCTATCAATGAGCAGTTCTTC
CDR3aa: CASSPTSGAINEQFF

d_gene: NA
abundance: NA
j_gene: TRBJ1-2
v_gene: TRBV28
CDR3nt: TGTGCCAGCAGGGAAGGGGGACAAGAACGTAACTATGGCTACACCTTC
CDR3aa: CASREGGQERNYGYTF